The 11 T cell receptor beta chains presented below share a single source sample, sequenced in a study of cytomegalovirus exposure and HLA in healthy donors. PCR was performed using 60 Vbeta and 13 Jbeta primers. Assay: immunoSEQ multiplex PCR; the TCRdb copy retains only in-frame clones and omits some. Among some 150,000 clones, roughly 82% were seen once, and the ten largest hold around a tenth. Sequenced sample: PBMCs. The receptors were gathered from a man aged 45-60 years in good health and CMV-seropositive.

The chain links TRBV6-5 to TRBJ1-2; D is possibly TRBD1 (6 bases). The length of the CDR3 is 14 residues. V lost 6 bases and J lost 4, with 15 bases in between. Germline V gene data show CDR1 as MNHEY and CDR2 as SVGAGI. The CDR3 DNA reads TGTGCCAGCAGCGCTTCGGGGGGGGCCTATGGCTACACCTTC. Translation gives CASSASGGAYGYTF.

The rearrangement joins TRBV4-3 to TRBJ2-3, with D unclear. This CDR3 is 14 amino acids long. CDR1 LGHNA and CDR2 YSLEER come from the germline V gene. V was trimmed by 4 bases and J by 3 bases, leaving 11 bases between them. In nucleotides, the CDR3 is TGCGCCAGCAGCCCAACGATCAGGACAGATACGCAGTATTTT. Encoded protein: CASSPTIRTDTQYF.

CDR3 DNA sequence: TGCAGCGTGCAACTTACAGAGCACTATGGCTACACCTTC. It specifies CSVQLTEHYGYTF. The chain employs TRBV29-1 and TRBJ1-2; the D is unclear. V lost 6 bases, J lost 3 bases, and 14 bases lay in between. CDR1 is SQVTM and CDR2 is ANQGSEA in the germline V gene. This CDR3 spans 13 amino acids. Full variable domain (missing parts from reference TRBV29-1 and TRBJ1-2): SAVISQKPSRDICQRGTSLTIQCQVDSQVTMMFWYRQQPGQSLTLIATANQGSEATYESGFVIDKFPISRPNLTFSTLTVSNMSPEDSSIYLCSVQLTEHYGYTFGSGTRLTVV.

The rearrangement joins TRBV5-1 to TRBJ2-2, with 8 bases that match TRBD1. V was clipped by 3 bases and J by 7 bases; unmatched bases: 5. The CDR3 extends over 14 amino acids. Germline V CDR1 and CDR2: SGHRS, YFSETQ. The CDR3 DNA reads as TGCGCCAGCAGCTCCGGACAGGGCGTCGGGGAGCTGTTTTTT. Its protein product is CASSSGQGVGELFF.

The chain joins TRBV18 to TRBJ1-2, with a possible D match to TRBD1 (5 bases). Germline CDR1 and CDR2: KGHSH and LQKENI. Trimming shortened V by 3 bases and J by 4 bases, and 15 bases separated the two germline ends. The CDR3 extends over 15 amino acids. DNA of the CDR3: TGTGCCAGCTCACCCTACTCGGGGGTTGGCTATGGCTACACCTTC. This codes for CASSPYSGVGYGYTF.

The rearrangement joins TRBV6-1 to TRBJ1-4, with D possibly TRBD1 on 5 matching bases. The CDR3 covers 14 residues. V was cut by 5 bases and J by 10 bases, with 17 bases left in between. The germline V gene encodes CDR1 MNHNS and CDR2 SASEGT. CDR3 nucleotides: TGTGCCAGCAGTCACGACAGTTCGGCTGGAAAACTGTTTTTT. Encoded protein: CASSHDSSAGKLFF.

The chain combines TRBV5-4 with TRBJ2-7, with TRBD1 identical over 8 bases. The CDR3 spans 16 residues. V was pared by 0 bases and J by 4 bases, with 9 bases of the junction left unmatched. Germline CDR1 is SGHNT and CDR2 is YYREEE (reference sequence). The CDR3 sequence: CASSLANPGGVYEQYF. CDR3 DNA: TGTGCCAGCAGCTTGGCAAATCCAGGGGGCGTGTACGAGCAGTACTTC.

The chain recombines TRBV5-6 with TRBJ2-7; weak D call: TRBD2 (6 bases). The V and J ends lost 0 bases and 7 bases respectively, with 17 bases between them. Germline V gene data show CDR1 as SGHDT and CDR2 as YYEEEE. The CDR3 totals 15 residues. The CDR3 DNA reads TGTGCCAGCAGCTTGGCCATTACGGGGGTTAGGGAGCAGTACTTC. This encodes CASSLAITGVREQYF.

CDR3 loop: CASSSYTDTQYF. CDR3 sequence (DNA): TGTGCCAGCAGCTCCTACACAGATACGCAGTATTTT. This chain joins TRBV7-2 and TRBJ2-3; D gene unclear. Germline V gene sequence: CDR1 SGHTA, CDR2 FQGNSA. V was clipped by 4 bases and J by 2 bases, with 4 bases between them. The CDR3 contains 12 residues.

This clone was recorded once. This rearrangement joins TRBV7-8 to TRBJ2-5, with 7 nucleotides matching TRBD1. Germline CDR1 SGHVS, CDR2 FQNEAQ. This CDR3 contains 14 residues. V gave up 5 bases and J gave up 2 bases; unmatched junction bases: 5. The CDR3 region has the DNA TGTGCCAGCAGCCTGGGGACAGTACAAGAGACCCAGTACTTC. Its translation: CASSLGTVQETQYF.

Concerning this clone itself: Other nucleotide sequences from this sample produce the same CDR3. The chain uses TRBV7-2 and TRBJ1-1; 7 positions match TRBD1. The V gene end was trimmed by 5 bases and the J gene end by 2 bases; junction bases not matched to a gene: 5. CDR1 is SGHTA, CDR2 FQGNSA, per germline. The CDR3 is 14 amino acids. The CDR3 nucleotides read TGTGCCAGCAGCCCAGGGACAGTTAACACTGAAGCTTTCTTT. Translation gives CASSPGTVNTEAFF.